One and the same sample provided the 14 T cell receptor beta chains below, sequenced in a study of human T cells and chemical hapten exposure. As for time point: patch test 1, 2 weeks after DPC sensitization. Treatment meaning: therapeutic diphenylcyclopropenone sensitization with weekly scalp DPC. TCRdb re-called the RACE reads with MiXCR, one entry per CDR3 protein. The sample records fewer than 130,000 distinct CDR3 sequences, approximately 9.9% being singletons. Sequences were derived from whole blood, sampled in connection with sensitization to the hapten diphenylcyclopropenone (DPC). The receptors stem from a woman aged 40 to 49 with alopecia areata. Some clones in this sample may be carry-over from other donors' samples.

This clonotype was found a few times. V and J are TRBV3-1 and TRBJ2-3; D perhaps matches TRBD2 (5 bases). Per germline, CDR1 LGHDT and CDR2 YNNKEL (reference sequence). Trimming left V 4 bases short and J 1 base short, with 12 bases between. This CDR3 contains 15 residues. The CDR3 DNA sequence: TGTGCCAGCAGCCTTGTTAACGGGGGCACAGATACGCAGTATTTT. Protein: CASSLVNGGTDTQYF.

At least ten counts were recorded for this clonotype. The genes are TRBV11-2 and TRBJ2-1; D may be TRBD2 (5 bases). The CDR3 consists of 15 residues. Germline V gene lookup returns CDR1 SGHAT and CDR2 FQNNGV. V shed 5 bases and J shed 5 bases, with 16 bases lying between them. The CDR3 reads CASSQIAVANNEQFF. CDR3 nucleotide sequence: TGTGCCAGCAGCCAAATTGCGGTAGCGAACAATGAGCAGTTCTTC.

Turning to this clonotype: A read error may explain this, as a much larger clone is one base away. The chain uses TRBV28 and TRBJ2-7; no clear D gene. Germline CDR1 and CDR2: MDHEN and SYDVKM. The CDR3 is 14 residues long. Here the CDR3 DNA reads TGTGCCAGCAGTTTAGACGCAGGATCCTACGAGCAGCACTTC. Translation gives CASSLDAGSYEQHF.

The sample holds many counts of this clonotype. The CDR3 DNA follows: TGTGCCAGCACCCAGCAGGGGCTAGCCGAGCAGTACTTC. It yields the protein CASTQQGLAEQYF. This sequence joins TRBV3-1 and TRBJ2-7, with TRBD1 as a possible D gene (6 bases). CDR1 is LGHDT, CDR2 YNNKEL, per germline (reference sequence). This CDR3 is built from 13 residues. V was clipped by 7 bases and J by 6 bases, with 16 bases between them.

This clonotype was seen repeatedly, ten times or more. CDR3 bases: TGTGCCAGCAGTGACCTAGCGCGCCAAGAGACCCAGTACTTC. Its translation is CASSDLARQETQYF. The chain couples TRBV6-5 to TRBJ2-5, with TRBD2 as a possible D gene (6 bases). V lost 5 bases, J lost 1 base, and 11 bases lay in between. CDR3 length: 14 residues. The germline gives CDR1 MNHEY, CDR2 SVGAGI.

CDR3 sequence (DNA): TGTGCCAGCAGCAAGGGACCTACCCTGAACACTGAAGCTTTCTTT. The encoded protein is CASSKGPTLNTEAFF. The rearrangement joins TRBV7-9 to TRBJ1-1; D perhaps matches TRBD1 (5 bases). The CDR3 covers 15 residues. V lost 5 bases and J lost 0, with 13 bases in between. Germline CDR1 is SEHNR and CDR2 is FQNEAQ (reference sequence).

Many counts were recorded for this clonotype. The chain links TRBV25-1 to TRBJ1-1; TRBD1 aligns across 7 bases. Losses at the gene ends were 2 bases for V and 6 bases for J; bases not matched to a gene: 9. Germline CDR1 and CDR2: MGHDK and SYGVNS. The CDR3 is 15 residues long. CDR3 nucleotides: TGTGCCAGCAGTGAACACAGGGGAACGCGGCCTGAAGCTTTCTTT. Translation: CASSEHRGTRPEAFF.

The chain uses TRBV6-2 or TRBV6-3 and TRBJ1-5; no reliable D call. The CDR3 length is 15 residues. Between the trimmed V and J ends, which lost 2 bases and 3 bases, there was a span of 11 bases. The germline CDR1 and CDR2 sequences are MNHEY and SVGEGT. CDR3 nucleotide sequence: TGTGCCAGCAGTTACCTGCCGGTCTTCAATCAGCCCCAGCATTTT. Residues: CASSYLPVFNQPQHF.

This clonotype occurred once. Since a much larger clone is just one base distant, this may be a read error. The J gene is TRBJ2-7, the V gene TRBV7-9; a weak D match, TRBD1 (5 bases). The CDR3 extends over 12 amino acids. Germline values: CDR1 SEHNR, CDR2 FQNEAQ (reference sequence). The V end lost 5 bases, the J end lost 5 bases, and 10 bases lay between the germline ends. CDR3 sequence (DNA): TGTGCCAGCAGCCTGGGGCCCCACGAGCAGTACTTC. Amino acids: CASSLGPHEQYF.

This clonotype was detected many times. The chain links TRBV21-1 to TRBJ2-3; the tabulated D call, TRBD1, remains unverified against the DNA. TRBV21-1 is labeled a pseudogene. The CDR3 totals 17 residues. The CDR3 nucleotides read TGTGCCAGCAGCAAACGGCCGCCGAGGGGCTGCACAGATACGCAGTATTTT. Residues: CASSKRPPRGCTDTQYF.

V gene TRBV14 combines with J gene TRBJ1-4; possibly TRBD1 for D (5 bases). Germline CDR1 reads SGHDN; CDR2 reads FVKESK. V lost 3 bases and J 7 bases, leaving 12 bases between the germline ends. CDR3 length: 14 amino acids. This chain's CDR3 is CASSQIGGREKLFF. The CDR3 DNA is TGTGCCAGCAGCCAGATCGGGGGTCGTGAAAAACTGTTTTTT.

Only a few counts were recorded for this clonotype. This CDR3 is CASSPREKVGGYTF. The DNA for the CDR3 is TGTGCCAGCAGTCCGAGGGAAAAAGTAGGAGGCTACACCTTC. The rearrangement uses TRBV27 and TRBJ1-2; D remains ambiguous. CDR3 length: 14 amino acids. From germline, CDR1 is MNHEY and CDR2 SMNVEV (reference sequence). Trimming left V 5 bases short and J 8 bases short, with 18 bases between.

This clonotype was seen repeatedly, ten times or more. V is TRBV5-1 and J is TRBJ2-2; D not resolved. Germline-derived CDR1 and CDR2 are SGHRS and YFSETQ. V was cut by 1 base and J by 0 bases, with 10 bases left in between. CDR3 length: 16 amino acids. CDR3 residues: CASSLSPQTNTGELFF. CDR3 coding DNA: TGCGCCAGCAGCTTGTCCCCCCAGACGAACACCGGGGAGCTGTTTTTT.

The chain employs TRBV6-5 and TRBJ1-1, with 8 bases fitting TRBD1. The CDR3 spans 16 residues. The germline CDR1 and CDR2 sequences are MNHEY and SVGAGI. V dropped 5 bases and J dropped 4; count of bases not matched to a gene: 12. CDR3 DNA: TGTGCCAGCAGTATCCGGACAGGGACGAAACCCACTGAAGCTTTCTTT. Its protein product is CASSIRTGTKPTEAFF.